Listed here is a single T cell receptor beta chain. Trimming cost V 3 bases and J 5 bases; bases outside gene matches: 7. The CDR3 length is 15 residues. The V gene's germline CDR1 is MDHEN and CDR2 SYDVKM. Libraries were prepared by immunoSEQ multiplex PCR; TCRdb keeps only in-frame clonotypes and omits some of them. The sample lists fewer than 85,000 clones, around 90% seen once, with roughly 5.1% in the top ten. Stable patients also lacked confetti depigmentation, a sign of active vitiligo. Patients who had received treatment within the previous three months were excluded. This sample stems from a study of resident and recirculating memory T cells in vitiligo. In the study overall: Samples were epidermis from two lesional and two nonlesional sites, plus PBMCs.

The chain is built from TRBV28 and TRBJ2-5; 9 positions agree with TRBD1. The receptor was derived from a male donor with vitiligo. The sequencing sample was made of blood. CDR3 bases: TGTGCCAGCAGTTTTATGGACAGGGGAATTGAGACCCAGTACTTC. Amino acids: CASSFMDRGIETQYF.